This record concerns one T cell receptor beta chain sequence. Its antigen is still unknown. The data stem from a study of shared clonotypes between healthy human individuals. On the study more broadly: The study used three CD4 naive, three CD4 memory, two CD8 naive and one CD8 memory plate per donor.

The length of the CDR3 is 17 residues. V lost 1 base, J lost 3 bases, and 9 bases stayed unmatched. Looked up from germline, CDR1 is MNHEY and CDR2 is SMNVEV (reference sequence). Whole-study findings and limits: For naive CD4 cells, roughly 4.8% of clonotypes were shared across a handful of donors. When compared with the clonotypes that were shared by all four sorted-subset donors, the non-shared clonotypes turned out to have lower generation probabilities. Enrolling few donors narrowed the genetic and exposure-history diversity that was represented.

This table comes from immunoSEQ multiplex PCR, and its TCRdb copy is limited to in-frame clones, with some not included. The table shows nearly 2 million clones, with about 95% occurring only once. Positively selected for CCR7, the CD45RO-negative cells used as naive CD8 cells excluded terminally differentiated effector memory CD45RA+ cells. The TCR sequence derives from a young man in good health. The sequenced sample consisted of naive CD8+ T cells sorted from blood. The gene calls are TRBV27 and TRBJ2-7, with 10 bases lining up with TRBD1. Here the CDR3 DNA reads TGTGCCAGCAGTTTATATCCGGGACAGGGGACCGACTACGAGCAGTACTTC. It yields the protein CASSLYPGQGTDYEQYF.